This T cell receptor beta chain is from a study of identifying expanded T cells in peripheral blood. Study observations and caveats: Variance in clone template counts between approximately 2-week samples significantly increased with total template count across all healthy donors.

During the collection period, no donor immune events like infections were recorded. About this clone: What it recognizes is unknown.

V was clipped by 5 bases and J by 9 bases, with 17 bases between them. Germline assignment: CDR1 SGHTA and CDR2 FQGNSA. The CDR3 loop spans 14 amino acids. Sequencing used immunoSEQ multiplex PCR; TCRdb keeps in-frame clones, though not all of them. The data contain some 75,000 clones, about nine tenths of them singletons. The origin of this receptor is a person between 18 and 75 years old in good health. The sequencing sample was made of blood. The chain recombines TRBV7-2 with TRBJ2-4; D is perhaps TRBD2 (5 bases). The CDR3 spells CASSAQSSRGIQYF. As DNA, the CDR3 is TGTGCCAGCAGCGCACAGTCTAGCCGGGGCATTCAGTACTTC.